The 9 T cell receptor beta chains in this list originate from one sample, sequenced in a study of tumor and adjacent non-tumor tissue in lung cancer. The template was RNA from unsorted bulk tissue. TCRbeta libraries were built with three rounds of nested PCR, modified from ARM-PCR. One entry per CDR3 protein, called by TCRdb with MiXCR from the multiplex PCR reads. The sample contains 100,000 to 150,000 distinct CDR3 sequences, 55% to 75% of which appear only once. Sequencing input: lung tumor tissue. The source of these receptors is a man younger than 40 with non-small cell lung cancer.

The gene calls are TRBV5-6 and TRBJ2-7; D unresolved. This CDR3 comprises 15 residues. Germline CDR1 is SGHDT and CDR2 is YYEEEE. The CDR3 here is CATSYTEPRPAEQYF. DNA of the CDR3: TGTGCTACCAGCTATACAGAACCGCGTCCGGCCGAGCAGTACTTC.

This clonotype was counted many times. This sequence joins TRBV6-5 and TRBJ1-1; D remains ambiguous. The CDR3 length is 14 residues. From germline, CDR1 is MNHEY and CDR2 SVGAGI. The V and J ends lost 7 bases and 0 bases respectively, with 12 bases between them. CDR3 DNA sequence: TGTGCCAGCACTCCCGACAAGTTGAACACTGAAGCTTTCTTT. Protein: CASTPDKLNTEAFF.

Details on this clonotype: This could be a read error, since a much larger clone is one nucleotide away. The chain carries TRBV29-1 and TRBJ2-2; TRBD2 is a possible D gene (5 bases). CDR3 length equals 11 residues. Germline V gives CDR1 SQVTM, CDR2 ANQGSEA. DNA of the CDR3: TGCAGCGTTGCCGCCACCGGGGAGCTGTCTTTT. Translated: CSVAATGELSF.

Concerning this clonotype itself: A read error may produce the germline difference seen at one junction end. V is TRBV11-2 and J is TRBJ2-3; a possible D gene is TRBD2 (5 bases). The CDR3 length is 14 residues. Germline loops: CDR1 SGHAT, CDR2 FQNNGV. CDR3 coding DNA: TGTGTCAGCAGCCCCGGTGTGAGGGCAGATACGCAGTATTTT. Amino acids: CVSSPGVRADTQYF. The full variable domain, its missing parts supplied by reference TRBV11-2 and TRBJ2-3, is EAGVAQSPRYKIIEKRQSVAFWCNPISGHATLYWYQQILGQGPKLLIQFQNNGVVDDSQLPKDRFSAERLKGVDSTLKIQPAKLEDSAVYLCVSSPGVRADTQYFGPGTRLTVL.

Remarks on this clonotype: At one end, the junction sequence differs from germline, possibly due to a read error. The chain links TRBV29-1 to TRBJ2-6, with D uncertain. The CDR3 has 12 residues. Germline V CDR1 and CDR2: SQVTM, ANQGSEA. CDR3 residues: CSIEAGTNVLTF. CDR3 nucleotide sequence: TGCAGCATTGAGGCTGGGACCAACGTCCTGACTTTC.

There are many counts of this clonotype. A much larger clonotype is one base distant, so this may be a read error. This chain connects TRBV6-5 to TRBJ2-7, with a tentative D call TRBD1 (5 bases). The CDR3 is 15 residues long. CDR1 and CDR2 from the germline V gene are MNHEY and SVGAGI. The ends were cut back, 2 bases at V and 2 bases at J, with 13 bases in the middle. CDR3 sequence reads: CASSYRRGGPYEQYF. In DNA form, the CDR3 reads TGTGCCAGCAGTTACCGAAGGGGTGGCCCCTACGAGCAGTACTTC.

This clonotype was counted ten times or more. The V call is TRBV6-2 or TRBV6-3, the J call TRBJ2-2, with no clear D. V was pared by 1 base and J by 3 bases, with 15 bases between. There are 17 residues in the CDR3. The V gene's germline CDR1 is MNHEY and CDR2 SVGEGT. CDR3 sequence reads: CASSYYPSGYDTGELFF. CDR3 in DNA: TGTGCCAGCAGTTACTACCCCTCTGGCTACGACACCGGGGAGCTGTTTTTT.

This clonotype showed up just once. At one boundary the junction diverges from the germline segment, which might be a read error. In DNA, the CDR3 is TGTGCCAGCAGCTTATTTGGTAACACTGAAGCCTTCTTT. It yields the protein CASSLFGNTEAFF. The chain employs TRBV7-9 and TRBJ1-1; D is ambiguous. Germline loops: CDR1 SEHNR, CDR2 FQNEAQ (reference sequence). The CDR3 is made up of 13 amino acids. Drawing the rest from reference TRBV7-9 and TRBJ1-1, the complete variable domain is DTGVSQNPRHKITKRGQNVTFRCDPISEHNRLYWYRQTLGQGPEFLTYFQNEAQLEKSRLLSDRFSAERPKGSFSTLEIQRTEQGDSAMYLCASSLFGNTEAFFGQGTRLTVV.

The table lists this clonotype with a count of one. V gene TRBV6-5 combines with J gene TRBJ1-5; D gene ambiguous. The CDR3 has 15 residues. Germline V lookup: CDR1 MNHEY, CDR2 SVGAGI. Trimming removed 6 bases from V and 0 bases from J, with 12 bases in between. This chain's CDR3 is CASSRGSDSNQPQHF. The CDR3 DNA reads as TGTGCCAGCAGCCGAGGGAGTGATAGCAATCAGCCCCAGCATTTT.